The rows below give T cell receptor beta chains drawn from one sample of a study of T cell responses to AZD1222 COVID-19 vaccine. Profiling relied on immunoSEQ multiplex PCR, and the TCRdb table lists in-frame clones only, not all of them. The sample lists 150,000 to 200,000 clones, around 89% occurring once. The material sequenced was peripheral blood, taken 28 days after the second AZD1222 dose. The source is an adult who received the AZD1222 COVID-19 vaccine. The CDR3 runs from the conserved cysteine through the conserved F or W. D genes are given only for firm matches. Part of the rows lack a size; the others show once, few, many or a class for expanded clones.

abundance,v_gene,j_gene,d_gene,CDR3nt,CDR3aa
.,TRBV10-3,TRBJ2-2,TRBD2,TGTGCCATCAGTGAGTCCGAAGGGAGGGCCTCCGGGGAGCTGTTTTTT,CAISESEGRASGELFF
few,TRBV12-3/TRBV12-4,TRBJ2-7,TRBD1,TGTGCCAGCACCTGGACAGGGTCCAACGAGCAGTACTTC,CASTWTGSNEQYF
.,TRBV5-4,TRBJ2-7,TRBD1,TGTGCCAGCAGCCTGACAGGGAACGAGCAGTACTTC,CASSLTGNEQYF
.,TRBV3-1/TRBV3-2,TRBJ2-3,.,TGTGCCAGCAGCCAAGTGGGCGGGACGGGAGATACGCAGTATTTT,CASSQVGGTGDTQYF
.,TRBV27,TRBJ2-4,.,TGTGCCAGCAGCCTAGGAGGGGGTTCGGACATTCAGTACTTC,CASSLGGGSDIQYF
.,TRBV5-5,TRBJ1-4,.,TGTGCCAGCAGCTTGAATCAGGGTATTAATGAAAAACTGTTTTTT,CASSLNQGINEKLFF
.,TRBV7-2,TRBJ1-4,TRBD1,TGTGCCAGCAGCTCAAACAGGGGTAACGAAAAACTGTTTTTT,CASSSNRGNEKLFF
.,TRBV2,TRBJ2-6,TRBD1,TGTGCCAGCAGGTTCGACAGGGGCTCTGGGGCCAACGTCCTGACTTTC,CASRFDRGSGANVLTF
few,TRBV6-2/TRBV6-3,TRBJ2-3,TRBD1,TGTGCCAGCAGTAAGGGACAGGCCACAGATACGCAGTATTTT,CASSKGQATDTQYF
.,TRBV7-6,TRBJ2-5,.,TGTGCCAGCAGCTTAAGTGGTAGCAGGGTGGAGACCCAGTACTTC,CASSLSGSRVETQYF
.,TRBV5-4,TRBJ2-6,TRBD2,TGTGCCAGCAGCGCCGGACTAGCGGGAGGGCCTGGGGCCAACGTCCTGACTTTC,CASSAGLAGGPGANVLTF
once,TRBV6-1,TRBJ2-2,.,TGTGCCAGCAGTCGTACTACCCGGAAGACCGGGGAGCTGTTTTTT,CASSRTTRKTGELFF
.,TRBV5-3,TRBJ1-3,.,TGTGCCAGAAGCTTGGCGGGGCTCTCTGGAAACACCATATATTTT,CARSLAGLSGNTIYF
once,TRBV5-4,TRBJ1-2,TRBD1,TGTGCCAGCAGCCCCGGAGGGACAGGGTTGGATGGCTACACCTTC,CASSPGGTGLDGYTF
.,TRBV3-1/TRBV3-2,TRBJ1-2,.,TGTGCCAGCAGCCAAAACATCGCAGGGAACTATGGCTACACCTTC,CASSQNIAGNYGYTF
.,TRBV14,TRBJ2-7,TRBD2,TGTGCCAGCAGCCAAAGTATTGCGGGAGGGGTCGAGCAGTACTTC,CASSQSIAGGVEQYF
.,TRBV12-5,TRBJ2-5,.,TGTGCTAGTGGTTTGGATCGTAGGGCCTCAAGGGGTCCCCAAGAGACCCAGTACTTC,CASGLDRRASRGPQETQYF
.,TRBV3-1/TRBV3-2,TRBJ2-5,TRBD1,TGTGCCAGCAGCCTTGGGGACAGGCGTCGCCAAGAGACCCAGTACTTC,CASSLGDRRRQETQYF
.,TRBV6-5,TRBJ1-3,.,TGTGCCAGCGGGCAGGGAGGGGTCTCTGGAAACACCATATATTTT,CASGQGGVSGNTIYF
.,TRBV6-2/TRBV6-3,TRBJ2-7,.,TGTGCCAGCAGTTACGCCGGACTGCCCGAGCAGTACTTC,CASSYAGLPEQYF
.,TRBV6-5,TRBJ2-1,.,TGTGCCAGCAGTCCGGAGACTTCAGGGAGGCAGTTCTTC,CASSPETSGRQFF
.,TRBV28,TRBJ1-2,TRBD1,TGTGCCAGCAGCACGACAGGGTCCTATGGCTACACCTTC,CASSTTGSYGYTF
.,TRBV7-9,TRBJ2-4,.,TGTGCCAGCATGAAAGGGACCAAAAACATTCAGTACTTC,CASMKGTKNIQYF
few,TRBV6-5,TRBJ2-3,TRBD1,TGTGCCAGCAGTTGGACAGGGGGCCCAGATACGCAGTATTTT,CASSWTGGPDTQYF
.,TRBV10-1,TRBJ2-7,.,TGCGCCAGCAGGACACGGACCTACGAGCAGTACTTC,CASRTRTYEQYF
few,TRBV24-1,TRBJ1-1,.,TGTGCCACCCGCCGCGGGGAGGAAGCTTTCTTT,CATRRGEEAFF
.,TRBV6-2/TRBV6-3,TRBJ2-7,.,TGTGCCAGCAGTTACCCTTTTCTAGCGAGATACGAGCAGTACTTC,CASSYPFLARYEQYF
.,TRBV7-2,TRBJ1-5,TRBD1,TGTGCCAGCAGCCTGGGACAGGCCTATAGCAATCAGCCCCAGCATTTT,CASSLGQAYSNQPQHF
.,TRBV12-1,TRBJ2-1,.,TGTGCCAGCAGCTTTCGCCAGGGGACCTACAATGAGCAGTTCTTC,CASSFRQGTYNEQFF
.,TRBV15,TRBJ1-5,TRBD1,TGTGCCACCAGCAGAGAACAGGGGCCCAATCAGCCCCAGCATTTT,CATSREQGPNQPQHF
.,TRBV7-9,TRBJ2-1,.,TGTGCCAGCAACCGAGACAGCTCCTACAATGAGCAGTTCTTC,CASNRDSSYNEQFF
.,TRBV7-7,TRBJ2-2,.,TGTGCTAGCAGCTCCGCTCGGGGTCCCGGGGAGCTGTTTTTT,CASSSARGPGELFF
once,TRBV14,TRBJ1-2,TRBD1,TGTGCCAGCAGCCCGGGACAGCCTTATGGCTACACCTTC,CASSPGQPYGYTF
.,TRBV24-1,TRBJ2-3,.,TGTGCCACCGGGGGGCGGGGAAGGGAGACAGATACGCAGTATTTT,CATGGRGRETDTQYF
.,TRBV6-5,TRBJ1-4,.,TGTGCCAGCAGTTTGGGACGGAGTAATGAAAAACTGTTTTTT,CASSLGRSNEKLFF
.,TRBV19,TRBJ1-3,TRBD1,TGTGCCAGTAGTTTGGACAGGACCTCTGGAAACACCATATATTTT,CASSLDRTSGNTIYF
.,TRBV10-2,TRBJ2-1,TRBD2,TGCGCCACCAGAGGACTAGCGGGACCACAGGGGGAGCAGTTCTTC,CATRGLAGPQGEQFF
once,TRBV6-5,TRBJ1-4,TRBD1,TGTGCCAGCAGGCTGGACAGGGGGCGAGGAGAAAAACTGTTTTTT,CASRLDRGRGEKLFF
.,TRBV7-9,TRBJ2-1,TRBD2,TGTGCCAGCAGCTTAAATCTAGCGGGAATCGGCGATGAGCAGTTCTTC,CASSLNLAGIGDEQFF
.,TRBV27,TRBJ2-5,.,TGTGCCAGCAGTTATAGGGAGACCCAGTACTTC,CASSYRETQYF
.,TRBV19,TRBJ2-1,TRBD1,TGTGCCAGCACTCCAGGGGGACAGGGGGTCAATGAGCAGTTCTTC,CASTPGGQGVNEQFF
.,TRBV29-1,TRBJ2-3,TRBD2,TGCAGCGTTGAAGCTCACGGGGGGAATACGCAGTATTTT,CSVEAHGGNTQYF
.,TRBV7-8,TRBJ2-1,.,TGTGCCAGCAGCTTAGCCAGGGTCTCCGCCTACAATGAGCAGTTCTTC,CASSLARVSAYNEQFF
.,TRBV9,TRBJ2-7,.,TGTGCCAGCAGCGTAGTCTGGACTACTAAAAGCTCCTACGAGCAGTACTTC,CASSVVWTTKSSYEQYF
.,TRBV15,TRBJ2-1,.,TGTGCCACCAGCAGAGAACTAGGAGCCTACAATGAGCAGTTCTTC,CATSRELGAYNEQFF
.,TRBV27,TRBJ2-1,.,TGTGCCAGCAGTACCTCCTATGAGCAGTTCTTC,CASSTSYEQFF
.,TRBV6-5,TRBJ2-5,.,TGTGCCAGCAGTCCGAAAGAGACCCAGTACTTC,CASSPKETQYF
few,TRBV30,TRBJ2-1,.,TGTGCCTGGACCGTCCTAGTCAGTAATGAGCAGTTCTTC,CAWTVLVSNEQFF
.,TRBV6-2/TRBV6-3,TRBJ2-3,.,TGTGCCAGCAGTTACTCTGACAGTTATTACACAGATACGCAGTATTTT,CASSYSDSYYTDTQYF
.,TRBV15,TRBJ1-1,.,TGTGCCACCAGCATAGGAGGGACGGTGAACACTGAAGCTTTCTTT,CATSIGGTVNTEAFF
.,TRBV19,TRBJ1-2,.,TGTGCCAGCAGACAGGTACTACATAACTATGGCTACACCTTC,CASRQVLHNYGYTF
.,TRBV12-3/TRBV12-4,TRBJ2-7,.,TGTGCCAGCAGCCCCCGACAGTCCTACGAGCAGTACTTC,CASSPRQSYEQYF
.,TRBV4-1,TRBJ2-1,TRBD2,TGCGCCAGCAGCCAAGCTGGGGCGGGAGCTCCCTACAATGAGCAGTTCTTC,CASSQAGAGAPYNEQFF
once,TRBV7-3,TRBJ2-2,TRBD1,TGTGCCAGCAGCCCACAGGGGTGGGACACCGGGGAGCTGTTTTTT,CASSPQGWDTGELFF
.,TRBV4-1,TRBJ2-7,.,TGCGCCAGCAGCCAAGCTGAGACTGACTACGAGCAGTACTTC,CASSQAETDYEQYF